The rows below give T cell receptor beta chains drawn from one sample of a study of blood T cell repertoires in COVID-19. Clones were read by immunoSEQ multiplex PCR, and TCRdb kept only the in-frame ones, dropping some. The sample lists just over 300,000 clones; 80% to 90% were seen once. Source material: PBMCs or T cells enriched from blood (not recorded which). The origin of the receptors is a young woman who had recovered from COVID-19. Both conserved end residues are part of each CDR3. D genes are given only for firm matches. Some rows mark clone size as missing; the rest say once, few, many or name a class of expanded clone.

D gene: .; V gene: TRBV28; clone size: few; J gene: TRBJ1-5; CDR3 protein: CASSLGRGAQPQHF; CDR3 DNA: TGTGCCAGCAGTTTGGGCCGGGGGGCTCAGCCCCAGCATTTT
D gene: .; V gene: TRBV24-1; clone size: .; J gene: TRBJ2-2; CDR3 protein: CATSDAEGQVGELFF; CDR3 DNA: TGTGCCACCAGTGATGCGGAGGGGCAGGTCGGGGAGCTGTTTTTT
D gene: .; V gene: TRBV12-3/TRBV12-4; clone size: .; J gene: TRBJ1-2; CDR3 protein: CASSSAEDYGYTF; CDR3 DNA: TGTGCCAGCAGTTCGGCCGAGGACTATGGCTACACCTTC
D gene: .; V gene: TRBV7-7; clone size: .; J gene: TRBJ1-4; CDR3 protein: CASSLNTGYGQKLFF; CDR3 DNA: TGTGCCAGCAGCTTAAATACAGGGTACGGGCAAAAACTGTTTTTT
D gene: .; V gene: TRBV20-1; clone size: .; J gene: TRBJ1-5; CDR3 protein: CSASKGEDQPQHF; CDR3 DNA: TGCAGTGCTAGTAAAGGGGAGGATCAGCCCCAGCATTTT
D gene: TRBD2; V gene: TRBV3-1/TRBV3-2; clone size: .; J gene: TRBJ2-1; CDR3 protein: CASNTGLTGLGFHNEQFF; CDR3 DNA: TGTGCCAGCAACACTGGGCTGACGGGACTAGGTTTCCACAATGAGCAGTTCTTC
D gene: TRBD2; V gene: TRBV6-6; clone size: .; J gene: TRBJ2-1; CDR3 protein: CASSYGTSGVGEQFF; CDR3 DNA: TGTGCCAGCTCCTACGGGACTAGCGGGGTAGGTGAGCAGTTCTTC
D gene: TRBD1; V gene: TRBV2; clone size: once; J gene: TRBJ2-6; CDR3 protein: CASNRDRVAAPSGANVLTF; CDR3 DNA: TGTGCCAGCAATCGGGACAGGGTCGCAGCCCCCTCTGGGGCCAACGTCCTGACTTTC
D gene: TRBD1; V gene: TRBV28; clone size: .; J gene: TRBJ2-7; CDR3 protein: CASSDNDRGAYEQYF; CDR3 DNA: TGTGCCAGCAGTGATAACGACAGGGGGGCATACGAGCAGTACTTC
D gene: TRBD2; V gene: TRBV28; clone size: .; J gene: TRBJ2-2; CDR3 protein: CASSGLATGELFF; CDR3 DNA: TGTGCCAGCAGCGGACTAGCGACCGGGGAGCTGTTTTTT
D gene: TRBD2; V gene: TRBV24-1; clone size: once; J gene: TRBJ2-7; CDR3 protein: CATSGGGTSYEQYF; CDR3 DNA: TGTGCCACCAGTGGGGGGGGTACCTCCTACGAGCAGTACTTC
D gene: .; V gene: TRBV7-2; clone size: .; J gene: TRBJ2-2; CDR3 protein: CASSFLTGELFF; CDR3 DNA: TGTGCCAGCAGTTTCCTCACCGGGGAGCTGTTTTTT
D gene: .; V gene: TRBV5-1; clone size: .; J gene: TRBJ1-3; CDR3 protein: CASSPQQGFTGSTIYF; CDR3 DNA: TGCGCCAGCAGCCCACAACAGGGATTCACTGGAAGCACCATATATTTT
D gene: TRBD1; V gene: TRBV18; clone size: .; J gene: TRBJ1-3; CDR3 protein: CASSPQTGPPSGNTIYF; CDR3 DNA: TGTGCCAGCTCACCCCAGACAGGGCCGCCTTCTGGAAACACCATATATTTT
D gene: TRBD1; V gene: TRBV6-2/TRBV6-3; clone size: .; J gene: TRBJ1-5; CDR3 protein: CASSWDRGLSNQPQHF; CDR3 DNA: TGTGCCAGCAGTTGGGACAGGGGGCTTAGCAATCAGCCCCAGCATTTT
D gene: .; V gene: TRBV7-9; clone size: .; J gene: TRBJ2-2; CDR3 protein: CASSYSLSTGELFF; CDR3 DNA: TGTGCCAGCAGCTACTCTTTGTCCACCGGGGAGCTGTTTTTT
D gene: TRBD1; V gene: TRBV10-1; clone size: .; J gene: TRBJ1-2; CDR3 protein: CASSKRPDRGKNYGYTF; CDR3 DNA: TGCGCCAGCAGTAAGCGTCCGGACAGGGGAAAGAACTATGGCTACACCTTC